The clone carrying this T cell receptor beta chain was seen once. Germline CDR1 SEHNR, CDR2 FQNEAQ (reference sequence). The CDR3 has 15 amino acids. The J segment lost 3 bases and the V segment lost 1 base, leaving 3 bases of the junction unmatched. This entry comes from a study of control samples from healthy donors and cancer patients. Sequencing was performed with immunoSEQ multiplex PCR; in TCRdb, only in-frame clones are kept and a portion is missing. Among tens of thousands of clones listed, roughly nine tenths were seen once. Material for sequencing was blood. The chain carries TRBV7-9 and TRBJ2-1, with 7 positions matching TRBD1. The TCR originated in a woman aged 45-65 years in good health. The CDR3 DNA follows: TGTGCCAGCAGCTTAGGGGGACAGTTCTACAATGAGCAGTTCTTC. It codes for CASSLGGQFYNEQFF.